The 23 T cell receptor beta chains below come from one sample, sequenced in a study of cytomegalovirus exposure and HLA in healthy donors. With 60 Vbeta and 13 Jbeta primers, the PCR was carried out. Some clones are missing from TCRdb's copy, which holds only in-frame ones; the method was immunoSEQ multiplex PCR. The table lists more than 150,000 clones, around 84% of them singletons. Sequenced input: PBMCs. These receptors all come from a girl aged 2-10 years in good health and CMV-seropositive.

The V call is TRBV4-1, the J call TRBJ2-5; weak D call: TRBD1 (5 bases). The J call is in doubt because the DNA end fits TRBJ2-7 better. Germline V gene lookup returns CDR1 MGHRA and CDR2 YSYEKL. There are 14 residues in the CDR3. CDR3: CASSQGQGVYEQYF. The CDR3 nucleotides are TGCGCCAGCAGCCAAGGGCAGGGTGTCTACGAGCAGTACTTC.

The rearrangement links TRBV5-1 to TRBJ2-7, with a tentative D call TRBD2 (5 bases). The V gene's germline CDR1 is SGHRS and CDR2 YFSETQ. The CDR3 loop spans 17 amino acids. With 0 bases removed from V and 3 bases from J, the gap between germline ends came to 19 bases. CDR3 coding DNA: TGCGCCAGCAGCTTGGGAGGCCAATTAATCCGGGGCTACGAGCAGTACTTC. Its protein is CASSLGGQLIRGYEQYF.

The DNA for the CDR3 is TGTGCCTGTCCACGGTGGGGACAGGGTGCGGTAGGCTATGGCTACACCTTC. Its translation: CACPRWGQGAVGYGYTF. This rearrangement joins TRBV30 to TRBJ1-2; 9 bases align to TRBD1. CDR3 size: 17 residues. After removal of 6 bases from V and 4 bases from J, the junction contained 18 bases not matched to a gene. Germline V gene data show CDR1 as GTSNPN and CDR2 as SVGIG (reference sequence).

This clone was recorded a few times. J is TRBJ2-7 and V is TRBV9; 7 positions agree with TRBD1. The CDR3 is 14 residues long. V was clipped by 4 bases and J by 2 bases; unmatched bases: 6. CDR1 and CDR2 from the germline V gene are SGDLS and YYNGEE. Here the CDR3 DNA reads TGTGCCAGCAGCCTAGAGGGGGCAACCTACGAGCAGTACTTC. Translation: CASSLEGATYEQYF. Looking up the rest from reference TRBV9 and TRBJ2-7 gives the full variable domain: DSGVTQTPKHLITATGQRVTLRCSPRSGDLSVYWYQQSLDQGLQFLIQYYNGEERAKGNILERFSAQQFPDLHSELNLSSLELGDSALYFCASSLEGATYEQYFGPGTRLTVT.

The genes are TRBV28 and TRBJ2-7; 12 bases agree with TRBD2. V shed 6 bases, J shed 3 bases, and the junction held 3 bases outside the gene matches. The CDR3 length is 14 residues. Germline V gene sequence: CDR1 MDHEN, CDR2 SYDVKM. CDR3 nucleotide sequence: TGTGCCAGCAGCCTGACTAGCGGGAGCTACGAGCAGTACTTC. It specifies CASSLTSGSYEQYF.

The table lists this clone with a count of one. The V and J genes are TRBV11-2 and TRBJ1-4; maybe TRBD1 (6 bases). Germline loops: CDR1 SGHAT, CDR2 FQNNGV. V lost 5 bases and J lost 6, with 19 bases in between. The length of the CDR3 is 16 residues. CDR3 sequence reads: CASSLGTQKPDEKLFF. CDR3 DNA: TGTGCCAGCAGCCTGGGGACACAAAAACCGGATGAAAAACTGTTTTTT.

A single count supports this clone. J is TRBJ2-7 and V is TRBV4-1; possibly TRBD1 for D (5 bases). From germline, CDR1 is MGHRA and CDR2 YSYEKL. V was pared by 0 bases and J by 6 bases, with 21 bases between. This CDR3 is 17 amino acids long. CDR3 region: CASSQEISDSLKIEQYF. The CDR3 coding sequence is TGCGCCAGCAGCCAAGAAATCTCCGACAGTCTCAAAATCGAGCAGTACTTC.

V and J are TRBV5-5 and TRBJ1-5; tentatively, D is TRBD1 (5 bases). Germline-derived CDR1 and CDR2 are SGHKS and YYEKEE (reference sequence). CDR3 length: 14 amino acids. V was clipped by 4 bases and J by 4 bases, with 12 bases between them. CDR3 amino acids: CASSGGRENQPQHF. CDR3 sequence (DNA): TGTGCCAGCAGCGGGGGGAGGGAGAATCAGCCCCAGCATTTT.

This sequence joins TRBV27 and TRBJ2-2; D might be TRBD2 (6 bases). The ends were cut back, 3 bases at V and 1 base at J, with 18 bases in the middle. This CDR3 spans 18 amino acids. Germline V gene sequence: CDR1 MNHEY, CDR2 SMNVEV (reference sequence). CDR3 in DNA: TGTGCCAGCAGTTTTTCGTCTCGGGTGGGGGGGAACACCGGGGAGCTGTTTTTT. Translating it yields CASSFSSRVGGNTGELFF.

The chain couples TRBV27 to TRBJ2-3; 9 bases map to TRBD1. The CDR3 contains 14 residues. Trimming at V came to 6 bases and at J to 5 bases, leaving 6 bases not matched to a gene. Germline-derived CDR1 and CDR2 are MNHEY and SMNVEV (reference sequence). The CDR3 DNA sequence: TGTGCCAGCAGCCTGGACAGGGGTGAAGATACGCAGTATTTT. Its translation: CASSLDRGEDTQYF.

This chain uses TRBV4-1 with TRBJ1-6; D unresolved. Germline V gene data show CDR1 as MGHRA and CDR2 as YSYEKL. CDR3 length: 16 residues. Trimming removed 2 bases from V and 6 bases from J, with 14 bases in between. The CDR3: CASSQPEAYVNSPLHF. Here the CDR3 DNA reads TGCGCCAGCAGCCAACCTGAGGCATATGTTAATTCACCCCTCCACTTT.

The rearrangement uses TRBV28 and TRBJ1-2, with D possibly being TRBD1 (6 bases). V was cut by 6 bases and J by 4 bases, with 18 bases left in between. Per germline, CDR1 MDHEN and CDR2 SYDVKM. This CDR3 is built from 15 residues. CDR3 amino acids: CASRRQGPYLYGYTF. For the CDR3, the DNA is TGTGCCAGCAGGAGGCAGGGGCCTTACCTCTATGGCTACACCTTC.

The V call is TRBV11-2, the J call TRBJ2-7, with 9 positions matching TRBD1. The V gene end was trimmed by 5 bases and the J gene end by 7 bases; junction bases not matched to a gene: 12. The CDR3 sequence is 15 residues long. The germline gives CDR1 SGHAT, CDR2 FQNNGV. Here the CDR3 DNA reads TGTGCCAGCAGCGCCATACAGGGGGCGATAAGGGAGCAGTACTTC. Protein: CASSAIQGAIREQYF.

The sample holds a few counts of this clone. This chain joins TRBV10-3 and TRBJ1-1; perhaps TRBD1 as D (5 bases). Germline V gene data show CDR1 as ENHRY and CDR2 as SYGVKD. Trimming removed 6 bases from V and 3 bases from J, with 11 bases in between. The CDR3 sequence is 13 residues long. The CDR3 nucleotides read TGTGCCATCAGGAGGGGACTTGACACTGAAGCTTTCTTT. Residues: CAIRRGLDTEAFF.

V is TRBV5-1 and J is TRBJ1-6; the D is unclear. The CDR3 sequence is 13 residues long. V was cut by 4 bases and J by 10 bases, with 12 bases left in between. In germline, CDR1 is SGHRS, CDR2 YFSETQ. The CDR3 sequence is CASSPSVASPLHF. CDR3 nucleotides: TGCGCCAGCAGCCCGTCCGTAGCGTCACCCCTCCACTTT.

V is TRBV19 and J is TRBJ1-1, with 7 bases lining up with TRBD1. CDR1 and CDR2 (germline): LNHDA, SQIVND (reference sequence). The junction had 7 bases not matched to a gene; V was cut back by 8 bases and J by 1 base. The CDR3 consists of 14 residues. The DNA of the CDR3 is TGTGCCAGTTATATCCGGGACAGGAACACTGAAGCTTTCTTT. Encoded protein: CASYIRDRNTEAFF.

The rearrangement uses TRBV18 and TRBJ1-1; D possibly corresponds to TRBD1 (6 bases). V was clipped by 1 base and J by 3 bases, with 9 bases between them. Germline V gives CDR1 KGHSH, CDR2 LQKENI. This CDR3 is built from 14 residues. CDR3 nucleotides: TGTGCCAGCTCACCACAGAACAGGGACACTGAAGCTTTCTTT. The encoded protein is CASSPQNRDTEAFF.

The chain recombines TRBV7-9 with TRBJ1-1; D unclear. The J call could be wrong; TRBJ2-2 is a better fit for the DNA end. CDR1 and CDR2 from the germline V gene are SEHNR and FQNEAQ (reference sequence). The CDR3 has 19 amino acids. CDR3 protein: CASSDETFRTLANTGELFF. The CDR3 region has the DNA TGTGCCAGCAGCGACGAAACATTCAGAACACTGGCGAACACCGGGGAGCTGTTTTTT.

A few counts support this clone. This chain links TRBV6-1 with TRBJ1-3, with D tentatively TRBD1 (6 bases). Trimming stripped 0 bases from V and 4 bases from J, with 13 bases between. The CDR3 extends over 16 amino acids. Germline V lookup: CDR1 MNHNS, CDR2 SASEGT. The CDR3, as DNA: TGTGCCAGCAGTGAAGCGTACAGGGCCCCAGGAAACACCATATATTTT. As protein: CASSEAYRAPGNTIYF.

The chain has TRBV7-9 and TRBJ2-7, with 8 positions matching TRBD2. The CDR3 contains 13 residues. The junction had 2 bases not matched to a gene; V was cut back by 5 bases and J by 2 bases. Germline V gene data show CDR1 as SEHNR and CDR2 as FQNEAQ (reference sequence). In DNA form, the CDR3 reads TGTGCCAGCAGCGGGACTAGAACCTACGAGCAGTACTTC. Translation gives CASSGTRTYEQYF.

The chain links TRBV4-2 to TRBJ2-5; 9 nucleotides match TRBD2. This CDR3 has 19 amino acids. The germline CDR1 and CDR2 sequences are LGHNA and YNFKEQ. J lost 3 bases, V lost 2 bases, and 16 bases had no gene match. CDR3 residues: CASSQFAWGVAGDEETQYF. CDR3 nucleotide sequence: TGTGCCAGCAGCCAATTCGCGTGGGGCGTAGCGGGGGATGAAGAGACCCAGTACTTC.

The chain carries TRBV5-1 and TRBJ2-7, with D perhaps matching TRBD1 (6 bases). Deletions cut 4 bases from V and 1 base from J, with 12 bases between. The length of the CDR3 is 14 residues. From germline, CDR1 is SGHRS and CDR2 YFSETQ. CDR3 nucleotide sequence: TGCGCCAGCAGCCCCGGGACACCTTCCTACGAGCAGTACTTC. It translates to CASSPGTPSYEQYF.

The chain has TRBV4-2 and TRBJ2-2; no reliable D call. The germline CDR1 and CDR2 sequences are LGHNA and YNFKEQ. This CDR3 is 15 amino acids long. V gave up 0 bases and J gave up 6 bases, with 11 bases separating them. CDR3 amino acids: CASSQDWSRAGELFF. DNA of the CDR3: TGTGCCAGCAGCCAAGATTGGAGCCGGGCCGGGGAGCTGTTTTTT.